This T cell receptor (beta chain) emerged from a study of T cells in localized non-small cell lung cancer. Study findings and constraints: A median of approximately 60 of the top 100 tumor clones appeared in adjacent lung, which was paired and uninvolved.

With respect to this clone: Its cognate antigen is unknown.

This CDR3 region has 13 residues. With 1 base removed from V and 6 bases from J, the gap between germline ends came to 9 bases. Germline V gene sequence: CDR1 MDHEN, CDR2 SYDVKM. Here immunoSEQ multiplex PCR was the method, and the copy in TCRdb shows in-frame clones only, minus some. The table records tens of thousands of clones, 75% to 90% of them present only once. Here the sequenced sample was peripheral blood, taken before any cancer treatment. The rearrangement uses TRBV28 and TRBJ1-1, with D unclear. This clonotype was sampled from a woman aged 35 to 70 with stage I lung adenocarcinoma. In nucleotides, the CDR3 is TGTGCCAGCAGTTTATCAGGTTTCGCTGAAGCTTTCTTT. It yields the protein CASSLSGFAEAFF. The variable domain in full, completed from reference TRBV28 and TRBJ1-1, reads DVKVTQSSRYLVKRTGEKVFLECVQDMDHENMFWYRQDPGLGLRLIYFSYDVKMKEKGDIPEGYSVSREKKERFSLILESASTNQTSMYLCASSLSGFAEAFFGQGTRLTVV.